The 14 T cell receptor beta chains below were found in one sample sequenced in a study of shared clonotypes between healthy human individuals. Terminally differentiated effector memory CD45RA+ cells were excluded from the naive CD8 cells, which were CD45RO-negative and positively selected for CCR7. The table came from immunoSEQ multiplex PCR; TCRdb's copy has only in-frame clones and leaves some out. The sample lists some 630,000 clones; around 96% were seen once. Sequencing was carried out using naive CD8+ T cells sorted from blood. Source of these receptors: a woman under 40 in good health.

The chain joins TRBV21-1 to TRBJ1-3; TRBD1 is taken as the D call from the table, unchecked against the DNA. TRBV21-1 is recorded as a pseudogene. This CDR3 has 21 amino acids. Here the CDR3 DNA reads TGTGCCAGCAGCAAAGCCTCTTCGGTCGAACAGGGGGAGGGGATGCGCAACACCATATATTTT. Translated, it gives CASSKASSVEQGEGMRNTIYF.

V and J are TRBV7-6 and TRBJ2-7; the D gene is possibly TRBD2 (6 bases). Germline V lookup: CDR1 SGHVS, CDR2 FNYEAQ. V lost 6 bases to trimming and J lost 3 bases, with 15 bases between them. The CDR3 extends over 14 amino acids. CDR3 region: CASSSGTENYEQYF. Written as DNA, the CDR3 is TGTGCCAGCAGTTCCGGGACTGAGAACTACGAGCAGTACTTC.

V and J are TRBV7-7 and TRBJ2-7; 8 nucleotides agree with TRBD2. This CDR3 contains 16 residues. V lost 5 bases, J lost 2 bases, and 11 bases stayed unmatched. Germline values: CDR1 SSHAT, CDR2 FNYEAQ (reference sequence). The CDR3 loop is CASSLVPGGWTYEQYF. The CDR3, as DNA: TGTGCCAGCAGCCTAGTTCCGGGGGGGTGGACCTACGAGCAGTACTTC.

The rearrangement links TRBV27 to TRBJ2-5; 8 bases agree with TRBD2. The CDR3 spans 14 residues. CDR1 is MNHEY, CDR2 SMNVEV, per germline (reference sequence). With 4 bases clipped from V and 2 bases from J, the junction kept 3 bases outside the gene matches. The CDR3 here is CASSSTSGQETQYF. The CDR3 region has the DNA TGTGCCAGCAGTTCCACTAGCGGTCAAGAGACCCAGTACTTC.

This chain connects TRBV9 to TRBJ1-4; 8 positions match TRBD1. V shed 2 bases and J 4 bases; nucleotides not matched to a gene: 13. Germline V CDR1 and CDR2: SGDLS, YYNGEE. The CDR3 runs 18 residues. This CDR3 reads CASSVGEAHRGGNEKLFF. The CDR3 bases are TGTGCCAGCAGCGTTGGGGAGGCACACAGGGGGGGTAATGAAAAACTGTTTTTT.

This clone was seen a single time. This chain joins TRBV28 and TRBJ2-7, with D possibly being TRBD1 (6 bases). V lost 8 bases and J 0 bases, leaving 20 bases between the germline ends. The CDR3 spans 16 residues. CDR1 MDHEN and CDR2 SYDVKM come from the germline V gene. CDR3 amino acids: CASSLNRDINSYEQYF. As DNA, the CDR3 is TGTGCCAGCTCCCTCAACCGGGACATCAACTCCTACGAGCAGTACTTC.

In its sample, this clone was seen once. The chain links TRBV10-2 to TRBJ2-1, with 10 bases aligning to TRBD2. Trimming at V came to 3 bases and at J to 3 bases, leaving 5 bases not matched to a gene. This CDR3 has 16 residues. Germline lookup yields CDR1 WSHSY and CDR2 SAAADI. The CDR3: CASSDPTSGIYNEQFF. The CDR3 nucleotides read TGCGCCAGCAGTGACCCTACTAGCGGGATCTACAATGAGCAGTTCTTC.

The chain has TRBV23-1 and TRBJ1-5, with TRBD1 as a possible D gene (6 bases). TRBV23-1 is an open reading frame whose function is uncertain. The CDR3 sequence is 15 residues long. The V gene lost 3 bases and the J gene lost 0 bases, with 9 bases spanning the gap. CDR3 in amino acids: CASSHGGHSNQPQHF. The CDR3 nucleotides read TGCGCCAGCAGTCACGGGGGGCATAGCAATCAGCCCCAGCATTTT.

The chain has TRBV5-1 and TRBJ2-7; tentative D call: TRBD1 (6 bases). CDR3 length: 17 residues. Germline CDR1 is SGHRS and CDR2 is YFSETQ. V lost 0 bases to trimming and J lost 2 bases, with 18 bases between them. The CDR3 DNA follows: TGCGCCAGCAGCTTGGTAGTTGTCGGGACACGCGCCTACGAGCAGTACTTC. Protein sequence: CASSLVVVGTRAYEQYF.

The chain links TRBV18 to TRBJ2-4; 7 bases align to TRBD1. V was clipped by 6 bases and J by 4 bases; unmatched bases: 9. The CDR3 is 15 residues long. The germline V gene encodes CDR1 KGHSH and CDR2 LQKENI. CDR3 loop: CASSQGQRRKNIQYF. CDR3 nucleotides: TGTGCCAGCTCTCAGGGACAGCGCAGGAAAAACATTCAGTACTTC.

On this clone: It may be a read error: a sequence one base away is much more abundant. Other DNA sequences in the same sample also yield this CDR3. The chain employs TRBV7-6 and TRBJ2-7, with 10 bases aligning to TRBD1. Germline-derived CDR1 and CDR2 are SGHVS and FNYEAQ. The V and J ends lost 5 bases and 2 bases, in that order; junction bases with no gene match: 3. This CDR3 is built from 14 residues. The CDR3 sequence: CASSPGTGAYEQYF. The CDR3 region has the DNA TGTGCCAGCAGCCCCGGGACAGGGGCCTACGAGCAGTACTTC.

The gene calls are TRBV19 and TRBJ1-5; D is ambiguous. This CDR3 spans 16 amino acids. Per the germline V gene, CDR1 is LNHDA and CDR2 is SQIVND (reference sequence). Trimming left V 9 bases short and J 1 base short, with 19 bases between. DNA of the CDR3: TGTGCCAGCGCCAGTGGAGGGATGGGGAGCAATCAGCCCCAGCATTTT. It codes for CASASGGMGSNQPQHF.

The rearrangement links TRBV27 to TRBJ2-1, with 9 nucleotides matching TRBD2. Germline trimming cut 6 bases from V and 6 bases from J; bases unmatched to any gene: 24. Germline CDR1 reads MNHEY; CDR2 reads SMNVEV (reference sequence). The CDR3 sequence is 20 residues long. The CDR3 sequence is CASSYAGTAFSLAGINEQFF. CDR3 in DNA: TGTGCCAGCAGCTACGCAGGGACAGCCTTTAGTCTAGCGGGAATCAATGAGCAGTTCTTC.

This chain connects TRBV5-8 to TRBJ2-7, with D tentatively TRBD2 (5 bases). CDR1 and CDR2 from the germline V gene are SGHTS and YDEGEE. The CDR3 consists of 9 residues. CDR3 DNA: TGTGCACCTACGGGGGAGCAGTACTTC. It is translated as CAPTGEQYF. The full variable domain, rest sourced from reference TRBV5-8 and TRBJ2-7, is EAGVTQSPTHLIKTRGQQATLRCSPISGHTSVYWYQQALGLGLQFLLWYDEGEERNRGNFPPRFSGRQFPNYSSELNVNALELEDSALYLCAPTGEQYFGPGTRLTVT.